Included here is one TCR beta chain sequence, with context. Its target is not known. These data come from a study of shared clonotypes between healthy human individuals. The CDR3 has 17 amino acids. CDR1 SGHRS and CDR2 YFSETQ come from the germline V gene. Losses at the gene ends were 4 bases for V and 4 bases for J; bases not matched to a gene: 9. Per the study methods: Sequence data from immunoSEQ were junction-only and lacked quality scores; consequently, filtering differed. Method: immunoSEQ multiplex PCR; TCRdb's copy keeps in-frame clones and lacks some. V and J calls and clone size are as listed in that table; D and trimming were resolved from the DNA. The table records 110,000 or so clones, about 62% of them present only once. Both CD45RO+ cells and CCR7-negative CD45RA+ TemRA cells were combined to make up CD8 memory. General observations from the study: Clonotype sharing among donors, it was expected, would be affected by sequencing depth. The authors sampled blood alone, and tissue repertoires likely differ.

The sequence was collected from a woman aged 25 to 45 in good health. The chain links TRBV5-1 to TRBJ2-5; TRBD2 matches 14 bases. Sequencing input: memory CD8+ T cells sorted from blood. Regarding subset: CD45RO+ cells pooled with CCR7-negative TemRA cells. CDR3 in amino acids: CASSPRLAGGPRETQYF. CDR3 DNA sequence: TGCGCCAGCAGCCCCCGACTAGCGGGAGGGCCCAGAGAGACCCAGTACTTC. The full variable domain, completed using reference TRBV5-1 and TRBJ2-5, is KAGVTQTPRYLIKTRGQQVTLSCSPISGHRSVSWYQQTPGQGLQFLFEYFSETQRNKGNFPGRFSGRQFSNSRSEMNVSTLELGDSALYLCASSPRLAGGPRETQYFGPGTRLLVL.